Each of the 27 T cell receptor beta chains below was sequenced from the same sample in a study of cytomegalovirus exposure and HLA in healthy donors. Researchers ran the PCR with 60 Vbeta and 13 Jbeta primers. TCRdb's table, derived via immunoSEQ multiplex PCR, lists solely in-frame clones and lacks some. The table records approximately 89,000 clones, around two thirds of them present only once. The specimen sequenced was PBMCs. The receptors come from a woman under 40 in good health and CMV-seropositive.

This chain joins TRBV6-1 and TRBJ2-1; 7 bases align to TRBD1. Germline loops: CDR1 MNHNS, CDR2 SASEGT. CDR3 length: 16 amino acids. With V trimmed by 4 bases and J by 2 bases, 8 bases remained unmatched. The chain's CDR3 is CASSVRGGQAYNEQFF. The DNA of the CDR3 is TGTGCCAGCAGTGTTCGAGGTGGACAGGCCTACAATGAGCAGTTCTTC.

This clone has only a few counts. The chain couples TRBV6-1 to TRBJ1-6; D may be TRBD1 (5 bases). Germline V gene data show CDR1 as MNHNS and CDR2 as SASEGT. V was trimmed by 5 bases and J by 6 bases, leaving 11 bases between them. This CDR3 is 14 amino acids long. The CDR3 DNA reads as TGTGCCAGCAGTCGAACAGGCCTTAATTCACCCCTCCACTTT. Amino acids: CASSRTGLNSPLHF.

The chain has TRBV4-2 and TRBJ2-1; 12 nucleotides match TRBD2. V was clipped by 0 bases and J by 14 bases; unmatched bases: 8. This CDR3 region has 15 residues. Germline loops: CDR1 LGHNA, CDR2 YNFKEQ. Here the CDR3 DNA reads TGTGCCAGCAGCCAAGATCGGGCTAGCGGGGGGGCTAAGTTCTTC. It is translated as CASSQDRASGGAKFF.

The rearrangement links TRBV18 to TRBJ1-1; 10 bases fit TRBD1. V lost 4 bases to trimming and J lost 5 bases; unmatched junction nucleotides: 4. CDR1 is KGHSH, CDR2 LQKENI, per germline. The CDR3 loop spans 14 amino acids. CDR3 nucleotide sequence: TGTGCCAGCTCACTCGGACAGGGGGGAACTGAAGCTTTCTTT. Encoded protein: CASSLGQGGTEAFF.

V and J are TRBV18 and TRBJ2-3; 7 bases match TRBD2. The trim removed 3 bases at V and 4 bases at J, leaving 10 bases unmatched. The CDR3 length is 16 residues. Germline values: CDR1 KGHSH, CDR2 LQKENI. CDR3 DNA sequence: TGTGCCAGCTCACCGCCGGCTAGCGGCGGCCCAGATACGCAGTATTTT. Protein product: CASSPPASGGPDTQYF.

The V gene is TRBV5-5, the J gene TRBJ2-1, with TRBD1 matching 9 bases. The junction had 10 bases not matched to a gene; V was cut back by 3 bases and J by 15 bases. From germline, CDR1 is SGHKS and CDR2 YYEKEE (reference sequence). The CDR3 extends over 13 amino acids. CDR3 region: CASSWSSTGGRFF. The CDR3 DNA sequence: TGTGCCAGCAGCTGGTCCTCGACAGGGGGGAGGTTCTTC.

This chain connects TRBV7-8 to TRBJ1-5; 7 positions match TRBD1. The CDR3 covers 14 residues. Germline V gene sequence: CDR1 SGHVS, CDR2 FQNEAQ. V lost 5 bases and J lost 5; bases outside the gene matches: 6. DNA of the CDR3: TGTGCCAGCAGCCACAGACAGGGCGATCAGCCCCAGCATTTT. It encodes CASSHRQGDQPQHF.

This chain links TRBV5-1 with TRBJ2-7, with 9 bases identical to TRBD2. The CDR3 has 18 amino acids. V trimming: 4 bases; J trimming: 7 bases; junction bases outside the gene matches: 21. Germline V lookup: CDR1 SGHRS, CDR2 YFSETQ. CDR3 sequence: CASSTRVGESGGKREQYF. CDR3 DNA: TGCGCCAGCAGCACCCGTGTAGGAGAGAGCGGGGGGAAGCGTGAGCAGTACTTC.

This chain uses TRBV27 with TRBJ2-1; D unclear. Trimming removed 2 bases at V and 1 base at J, with 6 bases between. The CDR3 runs to 14 residues. Germline values: CDR1 MNHEY, CDR2 SMNVEV (reference sequence). CDR3 protein: CASSLGGSYNEQFF. The CDR3 nucleotides are TGTGCCAGCAGTTTAGGCGGTTCCTACAATGAGCAGTTCTTC.

The genes are TRBV7-7 and TRBJ2-2; D is possibly TRBD2 (5 bases). The germline gives CDR1 SSHAT, CDR2 FNYEAQ (reference sequence). V lost 5 bases and J lost 3, with 16 bases in between. The CDR3 has 16 residues. Here the CDR3 reads CASSEGLGLYTGELFF. CDR3 in DNA: TGTGCCAGCAGCGAGGGCCTGGGTTTGTACACCGGGGAGCTGTTTTTT.

By share, this clone counts as medium-sized. Being one base from a much bigger clone, this may be a read error. The chain couples TRBV7-9 to TRBJ2-7; 9 bases match TRBD1. Per the germline V gene, CDR1 is SEHNR and CDR2 is FQNEAQ (reference sequence). The CDR3 has 16 amino acids. CDR3 sequence: CSSSPLPGQGSYEQYF. CDR3 sequence (DNA): TGTTCCAGCAGCCCCCTACCGGGACAGGGCTCCTACGAGCAGTACTTC.

The chain is built from TRBV19 and TRBJ2-3; 10 bases line up with TRBD2. Germline trimming cut 5 bases from V and 0 bases from J; bases unmatched to any gene: 8. Germline lookup yields CDR1 LNHDA and CDR2 SQIVND (reference sequence). This CDR3 spans 17 amino acids. CDR3 DNA sequence: TGTGCCAGTAGTCGACTCGGGACTAGCGTTAGCACAGATACGCAGTATTTT. Its translation is CASSRLGTSVSTDTQYF. The full variable domain, with the rest looked up from reference TRBV19 and TRBJ2-3, is DGGITQSPKYLFRKEGQNVTLSCEQNLNHDAMYWYRQDPGQGLRLIYYSQIVNDFQKGDIAEGYSVSREKKESFPLTVTSAQKNPTAFYLCASSRLGTSVSTDTQYFGPGTRLTVL.

The chain couples TRBV29-1 to TRBJ2-1; 11 bases line up with TRBD2. V trimming: 4 bases; J trimming: 0 bases; junction bases outside the gene matches: 11. The CDR3 is 18 amino acids. Germline CDR1 is SQVTM and CDR2 is ANQGSEA. This CDR3 is CSVAGGASGGLSYNEQFF. The CDR3 nucleotides are TGCAGCGTTGCGGGGGGGGCTAGCGGGGGGCTCTCCTACAATGAGCAGTTCTTC.

This chain uses TRBV13 with TRBJ1-1; no definite D call. Germline-derived CDR1 and CDR2 are PRHDT and FYEKMQ (reference sequence). The V end was cut by 2 bases, the J end by 1 base, with 14 bases between. The CDR3 runs 16 residues. CDR3 protein: CASSLSPSRGNTEAFF. In DNA form, the CDR3 reads TGTGCCAGCAGCTTATCCCCCTCACGGGGGAACACTGAAGCTTTCTTT.

The table lists this clone with a few counts. In the same sample, other DNA sequences code for this CDR3. The genes are TRBV5-1 and TRBJ1-1; 9 bases are a match to TRBD1. The CDR3 totals 14 residues. The junction had 1 base not matched to a gene; V was cut back by 0 bases and J by 4 bases. CDR1 is SGHRS and CDR2 is YFSETQ in the germline V gene. CDR3 residues: CASSLGDRATEAFF. In DNA form, the CDR3 reads TGCGCCAGCAGCTTGGGGGACAGGGCCACTGAAGCTTTCTTT. Drawing the rest from reference TRBV5-1 and TRBJ1-1, the complete variable domain is KAGVTQTPRYLIKTRGQQVTLSCSPISGHRSVSWYQQTPGQGLQFLFEYFSETQRNKGNFPGRFSGRQFSNSRSEMNVSTLELGDSALYLCASSLGDRATEAFFGQGTRLTVV.

The chain has TRBV6-5 and TRBJ1-1, with D perhaps TRBD1 (5 bases). Trimming pared 0 bases from V and 0 bases from J, leaving 11 bases between. This CDR3 contains 16 residues. The V gene's germline CDR1 is MNHEY and CDR2 SVGAGI. The CDR3 sequence is CASSYSGTMMNTEAFF. The CDR3 nucleotides read TGTGCCAGCAGTTACTCGGGGACTATGATGAACACTGAAGCTTTCTTT.

The chain recombines TRBV6-6 with TRBJ2-7, with 8 bases that match TRBD2. CDR1 is MNHNY and CDR2 is SVGAGI in the germline V gene (reference sequence). J gave up 3 bases and V 3 bases, and 4 bases lay outside the gene matches. This CDR3 is 14 amino acids long. This chain's CDR3 is CASSYGRGDYEQYF. CDR3 coding DNA: TGTGCCAGCAGTTATGGGCGGGGGGACTACGAGCAGTACTTC.

The J gene is TRBJ2-7, the V gene TRBV27, with D perhaps TRBD1 (5 bases). V shed 4 bases and J shed 0 bases, with 13 bases lying between them. The germline gives CDR1 MNHEY, CDR2 SMNVEV (reference sequence). The CDR3 totals 15 residues. CDR3 in DNA: TGTGCCAGCAGTTACGCAGCAGGGTTCTCCTACGAGCAGTACTTC. Its protein is CASSYAAGFSYEQYF.

This clone was seen a handful of times. The rearrangement joins TRBV6-5 to TRBJ2-3; 11 bases line up with TRBD2. Germline V lookup: CDR1 MNHEY, CDR2 SVGAGI. Trimming at V came to 7 bases and at J to 3 bases, leaving 3 bases not matched to a gene. The CDR3 runs to 14 residues. As DNA, the CDR3 is TGTGCCAGCACCCTAGCGGGGGGAACAGATACGCAGTATTTT. This encodes CASTLAGGTDTQYF.

This clone has more than one count but fewer than ten. The chain recombines TRBV28 with TRBJ1-1; TRBD1 matches 7 bases. V shed 10 bases, J shed 3 bases, and the junction held 11 bases outside the gene matches. CDR3 length: 14 amino acids. Germline CDR1 is MDHEN and CDR2 is SYDVKM. CDR3: CATQEGALDTEAFF. DNA of the CDR3: TGTGCCACTCAGGAGGGGGCGCTGGACACTGAAGCTTTCTTT. Full variable domain (missing parts from reference TRBV28 and TRBJ1-1): DVKVTQSSRYLVKRTGEKVFLECVQDMDHENMFWYRQDPGLGLRLIYFSYDVKMKEKGDIPEGYSVSREKKERFSLILESASTNQTSMYLCATQEGALDTEAFFGQGTRLTVV.

This clone was found a few times. The V call is TRBV6-6, the J call TRBJ1-2; 7 bases match TRBD1. The V gene's germline CDR1 is MNHNY and CDR2 SVGAGI (reference sequence). The V and J ends lost 0 bases and 9 bases, in that order; junction bases with no gene match: 7. CDR3 length equals 14 residues. As DNA, the CDR3 is TGTGCCAGCAGTTACTCGGGGACAGCTCCCCGCTACACCTTC. This encodes CASSYSGTAPRYTF.

This clone has only a few counts. The rearrangement joins TRBV5-1 to TRBJ2-7, with 8 bases lining up with TRBD1. J lost 5 bases, V lost 4 bases, and 11 bases had no gene match. Looked up from germline, CDR1 is SGHRS and CDR2 is YFSETQ. This CDR3 spans 15 amino acids. The CDR3 nucleotides read TGCGCCAGCAGCGGCATCGGGGACAGGACTAACGAGCAGTACTTC. Protein product: CASSGIGDRTNEQYF.

The V and J genes are TRBV30 and TRBJ1-2; D perhaps matches TRBD1 (6 bases). CDR3 length: 16 amino acids. Germline CDR1 and CDR2: GTSNPN and SVGIG (reference sequence). Trimming removed 4 bases from V and 4 bases from J, with 22 bases in between. The CDR3 is CAWTVGSHRAIYGYTF. The CDR3 nucleotides read TGTGCCTGGACTGTAGGGTCCCACAGGGCTATCTATGGCTACACCTTC.

The table lists this clone with a count of one. The genes are TRBV11-1 and TRBJ2-7; possible D gene TRBD1, 8 bases. V was trimmed by 5 bases and J by 6 bases, leaving 20 bases between them. This CDR3 is 15 amino acids long. Germline V gives CDR1 SGHAT, CDR2 FQDESV (reference sequence). The CDR3 sequence is CASSPYGQGGGEQYF. Here the CDR3 DNA reads TGTGCCAGCAGCCCTTACGGACAGGGCGGGGGCGAGCAGTACTTC.

This chain joins TRBV6-6 and TRBJ1-2; D may be TRBD1 (5 bases). The length of the CDR3 is 16 residues. Germline CDR1 reads MNHNY; CDR2 reads SVGAGI (reference sequence). V was trimmed by 2 bases and J by 0 bases, leaving 13 bases between them. CDR3 sequence (DNA): TGTGCCAGCAGTTACCGCCAACAGGTACCTAACTATGGCTACACCTTC. Translating gives CASSYRQQVPNYGYTF.

The chain links TRBV5-8 to TRBJ2-2; D might be TRBD1 (6 bases). The germline V gene has CDR1 SGHTS and CDR2 YDEGEE. V lost 6 bases to trimming and J lost 4 bases, with 19 bases between them. CDR3 length: 16 residues. CDR3 region: CASTPRPRGITGELFF. CDR3 in DNA: TGTGCCAGCACCCCGCGTCCCAGGGGAATCACCGGGGAGCTGTTTTTT.

The rearrangement joins TRBV4-2 to TRBJ1-2; D uncertain. Germline assignment: CDR1 LGHNA and CDR2 YNFKEQ. The V and J ends lost 4 bases and 0 bases respectively, with 9 bases between them. The CDR3 is 14 amino acids. CDR3 loop: CASSPRGANYGYTF. The CDR3 nucleotides read TGTGCCAGCAGCCCCCGAGGAGCTAACTATGGCTACACCTTC.